The TCR beta chain under discussion was sequenced for a study of T cells after yellow fever vaccination (dated by TCRdb to about 2019). General notes on the study: The SMART-Seq v4 Ultra Low Input RNA kit was used to prepare libraries from fractions with low cell numbers. To track T-cell clones before and after primary and booster YFV17D yellow fever vaccination, bulk TCR alpha and beta repertoires were sequenced longitudinally. The cohort comprised two healthy male donors, one aged 18 to 30 and one aged 30 to 40 years. Blood was drawn at multiple timepoints before and after primary and secondary immunization, with bulk PBMC replicates and cell subsets isolated. Study-level results and caveats: After the booster, most clones that had expanded after primary vaccination were detected again (nearly 97% of CD4 and around nine tenths of CD8), suggesting broad maintenance of memory. The secondary T-cell response was weaker than the primary response but faster, peaking on day 5 instead of day 15. Only a couple of donors were included in the study, so the extent to which the findings can be generalized is limited. Computational filtering was required because FACS-sorted repertoires could contain abundant contaminating clonotypes from the bulk population. A small fraction of clonotypes showed up in both the CD4 and CD8 compartments, probably as a result of convergent recombination.

CDR1 and CDR2 are drawn from the germline V gene: SNHLY, FYNNEI. The CDR3 holds 15 amino acids from the cysteine to the phenylalanine. Only the CDR3 DNA is retained, 45 bases long and in frame from the first base. For this chain, trimming is 4 bases at the V end and 6 bases at the J end, and the number of junction bases without a gene match is 6. This clonotype came up many times. The clone's antigen remains unknown. No qualities accompany the bases; no much larger clone lies one base away. Read against the paper, the sample's treatment or condition label means: live attenuated yellow fever vaccine strain. A standard Ficoll-Paque protocol was used to isolate PBMCs from peripheral blood. CD4 and CD8 T-cell fractions were isolated with Dynabeads CD4 and CD8 positive selection kits. RNA was extracted with TriZol from bulk PBMCs, CD4 and CD8 fractions, and dextramer-positive and dextramer-negative fractions.

Synthesis of TCR cDNA relied on 5'RACE template switching, a step that introduced a universal primer site along with unique molecular identifiers. cDNA synthesis was primed from both the TCR alpha and TCR beta constant segments. Libraries were amplified in two PCR steps, with sample barcodes and sequencing adapters added in the second step. Sequencing of libraries was done on Illumina HiSeq 2500 (2x100 bp) or NovaSeq (2x150 bp). The published analysis was carried out like this. Demultiplexing of reads and collapsing into UMI consensus sequences were performed with MIGEC, and V(D)J alignment was carried out with MiXCR. Vaccine-responding clonotypes were defined with edgeR using replicate PBMC samples, requiring FDR below 0.01 and a log2 fold change above 5 up to day 15. Bulk clonotypes were assigned CD4 or CD8 identity according to which sequenced CD4 or CD8 repertoire held them at higher abundance. TCRdb reran the public reads through fastp at Q25 and MiXCR, keeping productive beta chains. Each record represents a unique CDR3 protein, reported with the most common genes and DNA among its rows. V and J calls and clone size were set by TCRdb, not the authors. The sample contains more than 120,000 distinct CDR3 sequences, roughly 8.2% of them found a single time. The top ten constitute less than 0.85% of the sample.

The origin of this receptor is a man aged 25 to 45 who received the YFV17D yellow fever vaccine. The specimen was CD4+ T cells sorted from PBMCs, collected 5 days after the yellow fever booster vaccination. This sequence uses TRBV2 and TRBJ1-4; TRBD1 agrees with 9 junctional bases. The CDR3 region: CASSVEGQGYEKLFF. The DNA sequence reads TGTGCCAGCAGTGTGGAGGGACAGGGATATGAAAAACTGTTTTTT.